This T cell receptor beta chain was found in a study of T cells in localized non-small cell lung cancer. The method was immunoSEQ multiplex PCR; TCRdb's version includes in-frame clones alone and lacks a portion of them. The profile shows about 24,000 clones, about 92% of them singletons. This clone was observed a handful of times. V was trimmed by 6 bases and J by 1 base, leaving 15 bases between them. This CDR3 region has 15 residues. From germline, CDR1 is MNHEY and CDR2 SVGAGI. The receptor was derived from a man aged 40 to 70 with stage III squamous cell lung carcinoma. The source material was peripheral blood, sampled before any cancer treatment. The V and J genes are TRBV6-5 and TRBJ1-1; tentatively, D is TRBD1 (6 bases). The CDR3: CASRITGLGNTEAFF. The CDR3, as DNA: TGTGCCAGCAGGATTACAGGGTTAGGGAACACTGAAGCTTTCTTT.